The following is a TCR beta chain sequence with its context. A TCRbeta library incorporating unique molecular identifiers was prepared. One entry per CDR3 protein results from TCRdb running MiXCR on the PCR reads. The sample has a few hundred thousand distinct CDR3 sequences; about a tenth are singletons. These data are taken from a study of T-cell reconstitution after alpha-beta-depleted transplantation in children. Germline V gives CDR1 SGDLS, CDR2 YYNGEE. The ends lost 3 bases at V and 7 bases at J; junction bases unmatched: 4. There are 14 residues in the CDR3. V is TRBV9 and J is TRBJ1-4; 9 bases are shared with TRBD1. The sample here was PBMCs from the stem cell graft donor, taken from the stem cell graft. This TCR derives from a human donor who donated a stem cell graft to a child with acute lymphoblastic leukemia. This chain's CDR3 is CASSGTGDIEKLFF. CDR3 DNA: TGTGCCAGCAGCGGGACAGGGGATATTGAAAAACTGTTTTTT.